Listed below are T cell receptor beta chains from one sample, sequenced in a study of a mutant IDH1 vaccine in newly diagnosed glioma. Clones were read by immunoSEQ multiplex PCR, and TCRdb kept only the in-frame ones, dropping some. The sample contains about 54,000 clones, approximately 81% of which appear only once. The sample in question was PBMCs, obtained from a glioma patient treated with radiotherapy, temozolomide or both. The receptors derive from a man younger than 35 with glioma. CDR3s include the opening cysteine and the closing phenylalanine or tryptophan. Fields, in order: V gene, D gene, clone size, J gene, CDR3 protein, CDR3 DNA. A D gene is named only where the DNA matches it firmly. For some rows the clone size is stated as once, few or many, or as a class when expanded; others skip it.

TRBV18	NA	NA	TRBJ1-1	CASSPFIGGDTEAFF	TGTGCCAGCTCACCTTTTATTGGAGGCGACACTGAAGCTTTCTTT
TRBV29-1	NA	NA	TRBJ1-1	CSVYRESTEAFF	TGCAGCGTATACAGGGAAAGCACTGAAGCTTTCTTT
TRBV6-5	NA	NA	TRBJ2-1	CASAGFRQLNEQFF	TGTGCCAGCGCTGGCTTTAGGCAGCTCAATGAGCAGTTCTTC
TRBV5-4	NA	NA	TRBJ1-1	CASSLSGLPNTEAFF	TGTGCCAGCAGCTTGTCAGGGCTTCCGAACACTGAAGCTTTCTTT
TRBV11-2	NA	NA	TRBJ2-5	CASSLAPLFRTQYF	TGTGCCAGCAGCTTAGCCCCCCTCTTTAGGACCCAGTACTTC
TRBV5-1	NA	once	TRBJ2-5	CASSLEANQETQYF	TGCGCCAGCAGCTTGGAAGCCAACCAAGAGACCCAGTACTTC
TRBV9	NA	few	TRBJ1-2	CASSVEAEDGYTF	TGTGCCAGCAGCGTAGAGGCAGAAGATGGCTACACCTTC
TRBV15	TRBD1	NA	TRBJ2-7	CATSPQGQGLYEQYF	TGTGCCACCAGCCCTCAGGGACAGGGCCTTTACGAGCAGTACTTC
TRBV5-1	NA	NA	TRBJ1-6	CASSPGVEGSPLHF	TGCGCCAGCAGCCCAGGGGTTGAGGGTTCACCCCTCCACTTT
TRBV7-6	TRBD1	NA	TRBJ1-1	CASSPVEGANTEAFF	TGTGCCAGCAGCCCAGTCGAGGGGGCGAACACTGAAGCTTTCTTT
TRBV9	TRBD1	NA	TRBJ2-1	CASSVDNRQGAYNEQFF	TGTGCCAGCAGCGTAGATAATCGGCAGGGGGCCTACAATGAGCAGTTCTTC
TRBV27	NA	NA	TRBJ2-2	CASRKGQHTGELFF	TGTGCCAGCAGGAAAGGACAGCACACCGGGGAGCTGTTTTTT
TRBV29-1	NA	NA	TRBJ2-6	CSVDDPPGANVLTF	TGCAGCGTTGACGACCCCCCTGGGGCCAACGTCCTGACTTTC
TRBV6-4	TRBD1	NA	TRBJ1-1	CASSDGTGGTEAFF	TGTGCCAGCAGTGACGGGACAGGGGGCACTGAAGCTTTCTTT
TRBV9	NA	NA	TRBJ1-5	CASSEGISNQPQHF	TGTGCCAGCAGCGAGGGGATTAGCAATCAGCCCCAGCATTTT
TRBV7-3	NA	few	TRBJ2-7	CASSYSGAYEQYF	TGTGCCAGCAGCTACTCTGGGGCCTACGAGCAGTACTTC
TRBV18	NA	NA	TRBJ1-2	CASSPPSQGSIYGYTF	TGTGCCAGCTCACCACCGAGCCAGGGGTCCATTTATGGCTACACCTTC
TRBV5-1	NA	NA	TRBJ1-1	CASSFSRDTEAFF	TGCGCCAGCAGCTTCTCCAGGGACACTGAAGCTTTCTTT
TRBV6-5	NA	NA	TRBJ1-2	CASSPGRIHGYTF	TGTGCCAGCAGTCCCGGACGGATCCACGGCTACACCTTC
TRBV6-5	TRBD1	NA	TRBJ2-3	CASSRQGRKNTQYF	TGTGCCAGCAGCCGACAGGGGCGCAAAAATACGCAGTATTTT
TRBV7-2	NA	once	TRBJ1-2	CASSPNLAVGDGINGYTF	TGTGCCAGCAGCCCCAATCTAGCTGTTGGGGACGGGATAAATGGCTACACCTTC
TRBV5-6	TRBD1	NA	TRBJ2-3	CASSWGQGVDTQYF	TGTGCCAGCAGCTGGGGACAGGGGGTAGATACGCAGTATTTT
TRBV30	NA	NA	TRBJ1-1	CAFRQIEAFF	TGTGCCTTTAGACAGATTGAAGCTTTCTTT
TRBV13	TRBD2	NA	TRBJ2-5	CASSFGLARETQYF	TGTGCCAGCAGCTTTGGACTAGCTCGGGAGACCCAGTACTTC
TRBV29-1	TRBD1	once	TRBJ1-1	CSVPINRGLSTEAFF	TGCAGCGTTCCAATCAACAGGGGGCTGAGCACTGAAGCTTTCTTT
TRBV5-6	NA	NA	TRBJ2-1	CASSERDRLGNEQFF	TGTGCCAGCAGCGAAAGGGACCGCCTTGGGAATGAGCAGTTCTTC
TRBV29-1	NA	NA	TRBJ2-2	CSVERGGGELFF	TGCAGCGTTGAACGAGGTGGCGGGGAGCTGTTTTTT
TRBV6-5	NA	NA	TRBJ1-2	CASRTGQLYGYTF	TGTGCCAGCAGAACCGGACAGCTCTATGGCTACACCTTC
TRBV18	NA	NA	TRBJ2-7	CASSPPRGTSYEQYF	TGTGCCAGCTCACCACCACGGGGGACCTCCTACGAGCAGTACTTC
TRBV7-8	TRBD2	NA	TRBJ2-7	CASSESPSASGSYEQYF	TGTGCCAGCAGCGAGTCTCCATCGGCTAGCGGGAGTTACGAGCAGTACTTC
TRBV29-1	NA	NA	TRBJ2-1	CSVVQPGSPNEQFF	TGCAGCGTTGTTCAGCCCGGGAGTCCAAATGAGCAGTTCTTC
TRBV7-2	TRBD2	NA	TRBJ2-5	CASGFWREGRGRQETQYF	TGTGCCAGCGGATTTTGGCGGGAGGGCCGGGGTCGACAAGAGACCCAGTACTTC
TRBV9	NA	NA	TRBJ1-5	CASSVDGGSNQPQHF	TGTGCCAGCAGCGTAGATGGCGGTAGCAATCAGCCCCAGCATTTT
TRBV7-9	NA	NA	TRBJ1-2	CASRPPWGRAVGYTF	TGTGCCAGCAGACCCCCCTGGGGCCGTGCTGTCGGCTACACCTTC
TRBV6-1	NA	NA	TRBJ1-4	CASKQTEKLFF	TGTGCCAGCAAACAGACTGAAAAACTGTTTTTT
TRBV7-2	NA	NA	TRBJ1-5	CASSQEVGFQPQHF	TGTGCCAGCAGTCAAGAAGTGGGGTTTCAGCCCCAGCATTTT
TRBV10-3	NA	NA	TRBJ2-5	CAISGNPETQYF	TGTGCCATCAGTGGCAACCCAGAGACCCAGTACTTC
TRBV19	NA	few	TRBJ1-1	CASSIDRSTEAFF	TGTGCCAGTAGTATAGATCGATCAACTGAAGCTTTCTTT
TRBV30	NA	NA	TRBJ2-7	CAWSILLPDEQYF	TGTGCCTGGAGTATTTTACTCCCGGACGAGCAGTACTTC
TRBV11-2	TRBD2	NA	TRBJ2-3	CASSLVGTSGGRGDTQYF	TGTGCCAGCAGCTTAGTAGGGACTAGCGGGGGCCGAGGGGATACGCAGTATTTT
TRBV13	NA	NA	TRBJ1-2	CASSIDGFRYGYTF	TGTGCCAGCAGCATCGACGGGTTCCGCTATGGCTACACCTTC
TRBV7-9	NA	NA	TRBJ1-4	CASSSGDIGGVTNEKLFF	TGTGCCAGCAGCTCCGGGGACATCGGAGGAGTAACTAATGAAAAACTGTTTTTT
TRBV30	TRBD1	few	TRBJ1-1	CAWSLTGGASSEAFF	TGTGCCTGGAGCCTGACAGGGGGCGCTTCCAGTGAAGCTTTCTTT
TRBV6-6	NA	NA	TRBJ1-1	CASSYGSTEAFF	TGTGCCAGCAGTTACGGGTCCACTGAAGCTTTCTTT
TRBV19	NA	NA	TRBJ2-5	CASSSGETQYF	TGTGCCAGTAGTAGCGGAGAGACCCAGTACTTC
TRBV4-1	TRBD1	NA	TRBJ1-2	CASSQLGDRADYGYTF	TGCGCCAGCAGCCAGCTAGGGGACAGGGCGGACTATGGCTACACCTTC
TRBV2	NA	NA	TRBJ2-7	CASSYSYEQYF	TGTGCCAGCAGTTATTCCTACGAGCAGTACTTC
TRBV10-3	NA	NA	TRBJ1-2	CAISSEVNYGYTF	TGTGCCATCAGTTCCGAAGTGAACTATGGCTACACCTTC
TRBV7-9	NA	NA	TRBJ1-3	CASSLEHPGNTIYF	TGTGCCAGCAGCTTGGAGCACCCAGGAAACACCATATATTTT
TRBV6-6	NA	once	TRBJ1-2	CASSYSARTTGGYTF	TGTGCCAGCAGTTACTCGGCCAGGACTACGGGGGGCTACACCTTC
TRBV19	NA	NA	TRBJ1-5	CASDFGSTNQPQHF	TGTGCCAGTGACTTTGGGTCTACCAATCAGCCCCAGCATTTT